This TCR beta chain was obtained from a study of shared clonotypes between healthy human individuals. Study findings and constraints: Clonotype sharing across donors was expected to vary with sequencing depth. Shared clonotypes: roughly 5% naive CD4, around 4% naive CD8, less than 2.5% memory CD4, under 0.5% memory CD8.

The V gene's germline CDR1 is LGHNA and CDR2 YSLEER. The V and J ends lost 0 bases and 2 bases, in that order; junction bases with no gene match: 6. The CDR3 contains 18 residues. TCRdb's table, derived via immunoSEQ multiplex PCR, lists solely in-frame clones and lacks some. Altogether over 300,000 clones are present, around 87% being singletons, with the ten largest covering around 15%. As to this clone: Its specificity is not known.

The sequenced material came from memory CD8+ T cells sorted from blood. Subset defined: CD45RO+ cells pooled with CCR7-negative TemRA cells. This chain uses TRBV4-3 with TRBJ2-6; 8 bases line up with TRBD1. This clonotype was sampled from a man aged 18 to 30 in good health. This chain's CDR3 is CASSQDWQGAPGANVLTF. The DNA of the CDR3 is TGCGCCAGCAGCCAAGATTGGCAGGGGGCGCCTGGGGCCAACGTCCTGACTTTC.